This T cell receptor beta chain was observed in a study of blood T cell repertoires in COVID-19. The CDR3 contains 16 residues. V was pared by 6 bases and J by 3 bases, with 8 bases of the junction left unmatched. Looked up from germline, CDR1 is SGHNT and CDR2 is YYREEE (reference sequence). Per the authors' pipeline: Reference gene primers were amplified, and this amplification served to estimate nucleated cell counts. Method: immunoSEQ multiplex PCR; TCRdb's copy keeps in-frame clones and lacks some. That table furnishes V, J and clone size, whereas the DNA furnished D and trimming. The data contain roughly 75,000 clones, roughly nine tenths of them seen just once; the ten biggest clones take up under 20%.

The receptor's source is an elderly man in a cohort sampled during active COVID-19. Sequencing was carried out using peripheral blood. The chain employs TRBV5-4 and TRBJ2-1; 11 nucleotides agree with TRBD2. CDR3 nucleotide sequence: TGTGCCAGCACTAAGCTTAGCGGGGGGGGCTACAATGAGCAGTTCTTC. Amino acids: CASTKLSGGGYNEQFF.